These 13 T cell receptor beta chains originate from one sample sequenced in a study of blood T cell repertoires in COVID-19. The table came from immunoSEQ multiplex PCR; TCRdb's copy has only in-frame clones and leaves some out. The sample carries under 200,000 clones, about 90% recorded once. Sequenced: peripheral blood. Every receptor here comes from a man aged 18 to 30 with active or convalescent COVID-19.

V usage is TRBV4-3 and J usage is TRBJ1-2, with D maybe TRBD1 (5 bases). The CDR3 is 14 amino acids. V was clipped by 0 bases and J by 7 bases, with 12 bases between them. CDR1 is LGHNA and CDR2 is YSLEER in the germline V gene. The CDR3 loop is CASSQDREVGGYTF. The CDR3 DNA is TGCGCCAGCAGCCAAGACAGGGAGGTGGGTGGCTACACCTTC.

The chain joins TRBV11-2 to TRBJ1-1; 7 bases match TRBD1. CDR3 length: 15 residues. CDR1 is SGHAT, CDR2 FQNNGV, per germline. The V and J ends lost 1 base and 6 bases, in that order; junction bases with no gene match: 8. CDR3 nucleotides: TGTGCCAGCAGCTTAGGGCCAGACAGGGTCGCTGAAGCTTTCTTT. This translates into CASSLGPDRVAEAFF.

This clone was picked up one time. The chain employs TRBV3-1 (or the pseudogene TRBV3-2) and TRBJ2-3; D is unresolved. The V gene's germline CDR1 is LGHDT and CDR2 YNNKEL (reference sequence). The CDR3 length is 17 residues. Trimming shortened V by 1 base and J by 1 base, and 15 bases separated the two germline ends. CDR3 bases: TGTGCCAGCAGCCAAGTTCTCTCGATTTTAGGCACAGATACGCAGTATTTT. Protein: CASSQVLSILGTDTQYF.

J is TRBJ2-2 and V is TRBV27; the D is unclear. Germline V gives CDR1 MNHEY, CDR2 SMNVEV (reference sequence). The V end lost 5 bases, the J end lost 7 bases, and 14 bases lay between the germline ends. The length of the CDR3 is 14 residues. The CDR3 DNA is TGTGCCAGCAGTCCTAGAGATCGGCTCGGGGAGCTGTTTTTT. It yields the protein CASSPRDRLGELFF.

The chain couples TRBV7-9 to TRBJ2-7; the match to TRBD2 covers 9 bases. The CDR3 runs to 13 residues. In germline, CDR1 is SEHNR, CDR2 FQNEAQ (reference sequence). The V gene end was trimmed by 2 bases and the J gene end by 7 bases; junction bases not matched to a gene: 3. CDR3 sequence (DNA): TGTGCCAGCAGCTTATCCGCGGGAGGGGAGCAGTACTTC. This translates into CASSLSAGGEQYF.

The gene calls are TRBV9 and TRBJ1-2; TRBD1 matches 7 bases. The CDR3 runs to 16 residues. Trimming cost V 0 bases and J 2 bases; bases outside gene matches: 7. Looked up from germline, CDR1 is SGDLS and CDR2 is YYNGEE. The CDR3 region is CASSVAETGLNYGYTF. The CDR3, as DNA: TGTGCCAGCAGCGTAGCTGAGACAGGGTTAAACTATGGCTACACCTTC.

The gene calls are TRBV28 and TRBJ1-5; no definite D call. The ends were cut back, 1 base at V and 4 bases at J, with 11 bases in the middle. Germline CDR1 and CDR2: MDHEN and SYDVKM. CDR3 length equals 15 residues. CDR3 sequence reads: CASSLYLQFNQPQHF. The CDR3 coding sequence is TGTGCCAGCAGTTTATACTTACAGTTTAATCAGCCCCAGCATTTT.

The rearrangement links TRBV9 to TRBJ2-3, with 11 bases aligning to TRBD2. CDR1 SGDLS and CDR2 YYNGEE come from the germline V gene. V shed 3 bases, J shed 3 bases, and the junction held 3 bases outside the gene matches. CDR3 length equals 15 residues. This chain's CDR3 is CASSGGLAETDTQYF. Here the CDR3 DNA reads TGTGCCAGCAGCGGGGGACTAGCGGAAACAGATACGCAGTATTTT. The full variable domain, completed using reference TRBV9 and TRBJ2-3, is DSGVTQTPKHLITATGQRVTLRCSPRSGDLSVYWYQQSLDQGLQFLIQYYNGEERAKGNILERFSAQQFPDLHSELNLSSLELGDSALYFCASSGGLAETDTQYFGPGTRLTVL.

The chain employs TRBV6-6 and TRBJ2-5; the match to TRBD1 covers 7 bases. The CDR3 consists of 16 residues. Germline-derived CDR1 and CDR2 are MNHNY and SVGAGI (reference sequence). The junction had 11 bases not matched to a gene; V was cut back by 0 bases and J by 7 bases. The CDR3: CASSYSLLGGGGTQYF. CDR3 nucleotides: TGTGCCAGCAGTTACTCGTTACTAGGGGGCGGTGGGACCCAGTACTTC.

The J gene is TRBJ2-3, the V gene TRBV9, with D tentatively TRBD1 (6 bases). The V gene lost 2 bases and the J gene lost 0 bases, with 13 bases spanning the gap. This CDR3 region has 16 residues. Germline assignment: CDR1 SGDLS and CDR2 YYNGEE. The CDR3 nucleotides read TGTGCCAGCAGCGTCCAACAGGGTTATAGCACAGATACGCAGTATTTT. It codes for CASSVQQGYSTDTQYF.

The V gene is TRBV7-8, the J gene TRBJ2-5; 7 bases line up with TRBD1. The junction had 4 bases not matched to a gene; V was cut back by 0 bases and J by 0 bases. The CDR3 contains 16 residues. The germline CDR1 and CDR2 sequences are SGHVS and FQNEAQ. The chain's CDR3 is CASSLAGTENQETQYF. CDR3 nucleotides: TGTGCCAGCAGCTTAGCGGGGACAGAAAACCAAGAGACCCAGTACTTC.

The chain has TRBV5-4 and TRBJ2-7, with a weak D call TRBD2 (6 bases). CDR1 and CDR2 from the germline V gene are SGHNT and YYREEE (reference sequence). The CDR3 has 13 residues. In DNA, the CDR3 is TGTGCGACGTCTGGGCGGGGTTCCTACGAGCAGTACTTC. Its protein product is CATSGRGSYEQYF.

The chain combines TRBV14 with TRBJ2-1, with TRBD1 matching over 7 bases. The CDR3 is 13 residues long. Trimming cost V 0 bases and J 13 bases; bases outside gene matches: 6. Germline CDR1 SGHDN, CDR2 FVKESK. Here the CDR3 DNA reads TGTGCCAGCAGCCAAGATAGACAGGGTAGCCAGTTCTTC. Translation: CASSQDRQGSQFF.